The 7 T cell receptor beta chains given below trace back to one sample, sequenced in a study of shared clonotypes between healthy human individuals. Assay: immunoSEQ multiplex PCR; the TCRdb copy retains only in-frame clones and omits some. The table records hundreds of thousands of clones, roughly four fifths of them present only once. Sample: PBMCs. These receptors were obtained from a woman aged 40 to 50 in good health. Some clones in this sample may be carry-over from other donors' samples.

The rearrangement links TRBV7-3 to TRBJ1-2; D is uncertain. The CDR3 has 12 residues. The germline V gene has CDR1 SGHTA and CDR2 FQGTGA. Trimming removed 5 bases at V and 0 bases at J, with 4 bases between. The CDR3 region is CASSMANYGYTF. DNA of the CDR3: TGTGCCAGCAGCATGGCTAACTATGGCTACACCTTC.

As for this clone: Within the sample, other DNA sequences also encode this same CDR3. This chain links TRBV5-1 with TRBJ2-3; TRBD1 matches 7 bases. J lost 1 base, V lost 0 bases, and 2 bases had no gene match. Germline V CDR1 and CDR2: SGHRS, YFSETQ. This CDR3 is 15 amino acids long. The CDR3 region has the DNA TGCGCCAGCAGCTTGGCTCAGGGGGGCACAGATACGCAGTATTTT. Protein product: CASSLAQGGTDTQYF.

CDR3 in amino acids: CASSQGGQGSYEQYF. CDR3 coding DNA: TGCGCCAGCAGCCAAGGGGGGCAGGGTTCCTACGAGCAGTACTTC. The V gene is TRBV4-1, the J gene TRBJ2-7, with a weak D call TRBD1 (6 bases). The ends were cut back, 1 base at V and 1 base at J, with 11 bases in the middle. CDR3 length: 15 amino acids. The V gene's germline CDR1 is MGHRA and CDR2 YSYEKL.

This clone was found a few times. CDR3 residues: CASSQPASTDTQYF. The CDR3 region has the DNA TGTGCCAGCAGCCAACCGGCTAGCACAGATACGCAGTATTTT. The chain uses TRBV14 and TRBJ2-3; D uncertain. V shed 2 bases and J shed 0 bases, with 6 bases lying between them. This CDR3 is 14 amino acids long. Germline V gene lookup returns CDR1 SGHDN and CDR2 FVKESK.

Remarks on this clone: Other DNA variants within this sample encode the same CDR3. CDR3 in amino acids: CASSVDGDTQYF. The CDR3 DNA reads as TGTGCCAGCAGCGTAGACGGGGATACGCAGTATTTT. The chain combines TRBV9 with TRBJ2-3; no clear D. Germline-derived CDR1 and CDR2 are SGDLS and YYNGEE. V was clipped by 0 bases and J by 6 bases, with 5 bases between them. The CDR3 runs to 12 residues.

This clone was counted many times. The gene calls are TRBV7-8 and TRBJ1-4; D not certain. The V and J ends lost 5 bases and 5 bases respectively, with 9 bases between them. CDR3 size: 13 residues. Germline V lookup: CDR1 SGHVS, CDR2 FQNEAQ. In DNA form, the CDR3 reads TGTGCCAGCAGCCACCAGGAGAATGAAAAACTGTTTTTT. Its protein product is CASSHQENEKLFF.

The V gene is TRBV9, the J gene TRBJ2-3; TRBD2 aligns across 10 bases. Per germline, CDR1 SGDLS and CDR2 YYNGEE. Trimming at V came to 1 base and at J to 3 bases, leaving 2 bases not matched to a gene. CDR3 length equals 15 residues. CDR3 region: CASSVTSGTTDTQYF. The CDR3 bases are TGTGCCAGCAGCGTAACTAGCGGGACAACAGATACGCAGTATTTT.